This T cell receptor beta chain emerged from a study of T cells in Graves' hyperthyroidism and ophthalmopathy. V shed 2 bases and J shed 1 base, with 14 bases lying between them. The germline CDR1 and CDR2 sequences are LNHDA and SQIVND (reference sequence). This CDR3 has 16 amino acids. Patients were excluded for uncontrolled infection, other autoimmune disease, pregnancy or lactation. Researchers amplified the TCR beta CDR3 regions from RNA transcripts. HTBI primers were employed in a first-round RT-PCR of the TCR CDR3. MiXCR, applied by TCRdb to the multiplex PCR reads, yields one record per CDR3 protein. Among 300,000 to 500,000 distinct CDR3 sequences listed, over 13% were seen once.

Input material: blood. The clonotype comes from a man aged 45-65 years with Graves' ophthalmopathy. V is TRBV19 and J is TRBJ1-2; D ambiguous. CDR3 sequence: CASSILPTYVNYGYTF. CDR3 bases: TGTGCCAGTAGTATATTACCGACGTACGTTAACTATGGCTACACCTTC.